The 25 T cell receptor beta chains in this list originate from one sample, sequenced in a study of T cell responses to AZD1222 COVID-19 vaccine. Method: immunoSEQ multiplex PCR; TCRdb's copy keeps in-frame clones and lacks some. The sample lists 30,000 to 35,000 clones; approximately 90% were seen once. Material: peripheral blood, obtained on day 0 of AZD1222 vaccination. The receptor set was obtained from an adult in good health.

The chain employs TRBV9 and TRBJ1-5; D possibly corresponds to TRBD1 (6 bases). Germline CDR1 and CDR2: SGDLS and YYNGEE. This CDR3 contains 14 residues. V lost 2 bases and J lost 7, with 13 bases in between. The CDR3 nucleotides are TGTGCCAGCAGCGTTGGTGGGGGGCCGCAGCCCCAGCATTTT. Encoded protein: CASSVGGGPQPQHF.

In nucleotides, the CDR3 is TGTGCCAGCAGCTTTCCTTGGACTGAAGCTTTCTTT. It encodes CASSFPWTEAFF. J is TRBJ1-1 and V is TRBV6-2 or TRBV6-3; D unclear. Germline V lookup: CDR1 MNHEY, CDR2 SVGEGT. This CDR3 has 12 residues. Trimming left V 6 bases short and J 5 bases short, with 10 bases between.

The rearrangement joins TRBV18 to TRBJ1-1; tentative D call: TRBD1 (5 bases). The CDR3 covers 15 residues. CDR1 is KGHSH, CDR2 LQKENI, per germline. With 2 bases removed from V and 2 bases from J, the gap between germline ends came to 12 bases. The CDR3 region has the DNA TGTGCCAGCTCACCAGGCAGGGAGATCAACACTGAAGCTTTCTTT. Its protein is CASSPGREINTEAFF.

CDR3 coding DNA: TGTGCCAGTAGCCAAGGTGGGGTGGGATCCATGAACACTGAAGCTTTCTTT. Protein: CASSQGGVGSMNTEAFF. The chain links TRBV19 to TRBJ1-1; D gene uncertain. Germline values: CDR1 LNHDA, CDR2 SQIVND (reference sequence). There are 17 residues in the CDR3. The V gene lost 6 bases and the J gene lost 0 bases, with 20 bases spanning the gap.

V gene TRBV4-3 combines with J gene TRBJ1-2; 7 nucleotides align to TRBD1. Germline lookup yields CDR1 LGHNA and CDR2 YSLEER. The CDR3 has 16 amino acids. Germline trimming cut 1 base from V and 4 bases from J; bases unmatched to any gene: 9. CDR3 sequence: CASSQGDSASSYGYTF. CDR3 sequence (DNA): TGCGCCAGCAGCCAAGGGGACAGCGCATCTTCCTATGGCTACACCTTC.

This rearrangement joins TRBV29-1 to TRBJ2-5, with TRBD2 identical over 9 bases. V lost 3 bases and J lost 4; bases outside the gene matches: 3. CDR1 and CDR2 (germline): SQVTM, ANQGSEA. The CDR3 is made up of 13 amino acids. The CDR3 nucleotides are TGCAGCGTTGACCGCGGGGGGGCAGAGACCCAGTACTTC. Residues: CSVDRGGAETQYF.

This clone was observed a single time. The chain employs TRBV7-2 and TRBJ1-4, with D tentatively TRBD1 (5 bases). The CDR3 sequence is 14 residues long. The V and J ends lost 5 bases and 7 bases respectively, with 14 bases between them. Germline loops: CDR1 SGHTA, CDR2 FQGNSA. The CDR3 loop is CASSPRRVSEKLFF. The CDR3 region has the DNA TGTGCCAGCAGCCCCCGCAGGGTCAGTGAAAAACTGTTTTTT.

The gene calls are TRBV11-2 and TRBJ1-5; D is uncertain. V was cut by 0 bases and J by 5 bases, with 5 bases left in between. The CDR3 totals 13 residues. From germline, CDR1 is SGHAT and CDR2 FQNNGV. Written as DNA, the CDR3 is TGTGCCAGCAGCTTAGAGCGGGATCAGCCCCAGCATTTT. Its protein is CASSLERDQPQHF.

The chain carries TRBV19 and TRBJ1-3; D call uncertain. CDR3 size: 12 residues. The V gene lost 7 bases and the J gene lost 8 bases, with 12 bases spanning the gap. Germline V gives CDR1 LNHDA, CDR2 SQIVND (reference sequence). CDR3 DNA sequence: TGTGCCAGTATAGGCCTCGGGCACACCATATATTTT. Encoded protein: CASIGLGHTIYF.

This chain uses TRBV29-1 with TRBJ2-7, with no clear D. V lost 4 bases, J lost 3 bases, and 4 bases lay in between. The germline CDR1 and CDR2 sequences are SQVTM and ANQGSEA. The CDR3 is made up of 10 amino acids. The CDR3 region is CSVVNYEQYF. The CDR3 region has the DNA TGCAGCGTTGTGAACTACGAGCAGTACTTC.

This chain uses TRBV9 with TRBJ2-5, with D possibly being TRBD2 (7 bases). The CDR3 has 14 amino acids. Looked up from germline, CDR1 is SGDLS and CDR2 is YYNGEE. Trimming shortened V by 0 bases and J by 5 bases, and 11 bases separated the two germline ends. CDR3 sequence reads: CASSVAGRGETQYF. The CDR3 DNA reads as TGTGCCAGCAGCGTAGCGGGGAGGGGGGAGACCCAGTACTTC.

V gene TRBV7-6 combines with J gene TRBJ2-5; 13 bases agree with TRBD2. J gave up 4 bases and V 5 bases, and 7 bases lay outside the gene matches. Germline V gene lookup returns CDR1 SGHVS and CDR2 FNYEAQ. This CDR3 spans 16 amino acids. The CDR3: CASSPGLAGELETQYF. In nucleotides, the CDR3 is TGTGCCAGCAGCCCCGGACTAGCGGGGGAGTTAGAGACCCAGTACTTC.

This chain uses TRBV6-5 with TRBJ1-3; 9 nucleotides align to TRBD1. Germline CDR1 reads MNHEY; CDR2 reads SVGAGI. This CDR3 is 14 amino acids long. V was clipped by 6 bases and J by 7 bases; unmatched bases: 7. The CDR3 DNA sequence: TGTGCCAGCAGCCGGACAGGGGAAAGGAACACCATATATTTT. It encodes CASSRTGERNTIYF.

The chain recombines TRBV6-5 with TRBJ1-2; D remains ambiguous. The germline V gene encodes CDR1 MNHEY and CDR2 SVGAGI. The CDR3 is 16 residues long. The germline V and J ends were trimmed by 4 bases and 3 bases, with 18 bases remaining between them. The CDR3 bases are TGTGCCAGCAGTTTGGGCGTAAGTAAGGCACACTATGGCTACACCTTC. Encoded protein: CASSLGVSKAHYGYTF.

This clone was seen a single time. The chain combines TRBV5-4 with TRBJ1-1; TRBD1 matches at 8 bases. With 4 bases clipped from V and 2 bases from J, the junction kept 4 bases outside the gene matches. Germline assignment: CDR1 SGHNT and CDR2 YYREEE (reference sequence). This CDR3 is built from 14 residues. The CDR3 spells CASSRDRLNTEAFF. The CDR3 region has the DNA TGTGCCAGCAGCAGGGACAGGTTAAACACTGAAGCTTTCTTT. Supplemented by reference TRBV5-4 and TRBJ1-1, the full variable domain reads ETGVTQSPTHLIKTRGQQVTLRCSSQSGHNTVSWYQQALGQGPQFIFQYYREEENGRGNFPPRFSGLQFPNYSSELNVNALELDDSALYLCASSRDRLNTEAFFGQGTRLTVV.

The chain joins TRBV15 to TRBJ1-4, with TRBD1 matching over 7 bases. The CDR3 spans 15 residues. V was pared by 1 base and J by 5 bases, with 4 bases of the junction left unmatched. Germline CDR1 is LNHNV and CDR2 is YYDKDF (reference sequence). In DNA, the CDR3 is TGTGCCACCAGCAGAGGGGGACAGAGCAATGAAAAACTGTTTTTT. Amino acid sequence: CATSRGGQSNEKLFF.

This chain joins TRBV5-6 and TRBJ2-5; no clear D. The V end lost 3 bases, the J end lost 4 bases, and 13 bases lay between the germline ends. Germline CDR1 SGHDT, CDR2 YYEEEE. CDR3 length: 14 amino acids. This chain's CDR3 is CASSSLLSGETQYF. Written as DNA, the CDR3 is TGTGCCAGCAGCTCTCTTCTTTCTGGAGAGACCCAGTACTTC.

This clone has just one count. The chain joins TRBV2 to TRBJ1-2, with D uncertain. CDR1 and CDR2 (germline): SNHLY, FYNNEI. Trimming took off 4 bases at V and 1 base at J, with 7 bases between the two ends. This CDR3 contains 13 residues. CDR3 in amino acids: CASSVQVNYGYTF. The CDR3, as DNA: TGTGCCAGCAGTGTCCAGGTTAACTATGGCTACACCTTC.

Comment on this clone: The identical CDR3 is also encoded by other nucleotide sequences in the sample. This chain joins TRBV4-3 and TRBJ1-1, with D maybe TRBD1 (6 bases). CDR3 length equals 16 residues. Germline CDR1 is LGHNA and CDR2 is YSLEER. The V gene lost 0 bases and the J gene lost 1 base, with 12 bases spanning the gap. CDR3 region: CASSQDMGAGNTEAFF. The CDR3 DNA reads TGCGCCAGCAGCCAAGATATGGGGGCAGGGAACACTGAAGCTTTCTTT.

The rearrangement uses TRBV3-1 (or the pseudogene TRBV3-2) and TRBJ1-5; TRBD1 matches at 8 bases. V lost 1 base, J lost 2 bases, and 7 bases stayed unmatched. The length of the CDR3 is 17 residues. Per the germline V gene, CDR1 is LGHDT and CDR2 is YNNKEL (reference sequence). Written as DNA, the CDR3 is TGTGCCAGCAGCCAAGGGACAGGGATGAGTGGCAATCAGCCCCAGCATTTT. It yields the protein CASSQGTGMSGNQPQHF.

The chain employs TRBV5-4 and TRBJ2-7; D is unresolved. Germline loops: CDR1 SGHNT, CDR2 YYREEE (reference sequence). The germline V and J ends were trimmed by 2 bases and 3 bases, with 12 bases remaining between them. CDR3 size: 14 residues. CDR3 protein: CASSFGSSGYEQYF. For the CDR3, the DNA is TGTGCCAGCAGCTTCGGTTCCTCGGGCTACGAGCAGTACTTC.

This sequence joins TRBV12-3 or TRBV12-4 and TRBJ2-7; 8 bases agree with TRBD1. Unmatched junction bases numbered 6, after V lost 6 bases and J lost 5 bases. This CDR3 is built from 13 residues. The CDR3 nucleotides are TGTGCCAGCAGCCCCGGACAGGGTAACGAGCAGTACTTC. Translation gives CASSPGQGNEQYF.

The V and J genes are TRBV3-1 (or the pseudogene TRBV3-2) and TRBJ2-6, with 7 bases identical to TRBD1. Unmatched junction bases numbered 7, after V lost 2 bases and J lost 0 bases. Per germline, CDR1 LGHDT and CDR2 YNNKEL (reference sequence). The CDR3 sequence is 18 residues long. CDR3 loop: CASSQPGQPVSGANVLTF. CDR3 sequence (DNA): TGTGCCAGCAGCCAACCGGGACAGCCTGTCTCTGGGGCCAACGTCCTGACTTTC.

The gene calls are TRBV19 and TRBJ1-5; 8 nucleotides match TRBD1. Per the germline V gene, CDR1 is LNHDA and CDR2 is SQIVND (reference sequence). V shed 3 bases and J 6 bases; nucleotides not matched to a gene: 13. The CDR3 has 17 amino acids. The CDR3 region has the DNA TGTGCCAGTAGTATGGGCGCCTCCAGGGGGCATCTTCAGCCCCAGCATTTT. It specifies CASSMGASRGHLQPQHF.

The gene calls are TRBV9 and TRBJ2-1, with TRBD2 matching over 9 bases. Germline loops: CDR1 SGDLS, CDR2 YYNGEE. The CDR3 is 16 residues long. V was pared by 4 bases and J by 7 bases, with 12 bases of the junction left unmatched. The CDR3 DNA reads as TGTGCCAGCAGCCCCTACAGGGGCGGGGGGGCAAATGAGCAGTTCTTC. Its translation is CASSPYRGGGANEQFF. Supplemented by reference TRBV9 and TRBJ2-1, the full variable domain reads DSGVTQTPKHLITATGQRVTLRCSPRSGDLSVYWYQQSLDQGLQFLIQYYNGEERAKGNILERFSAQQFPDLHSELNLSSLELGDSALYFCASSPYRGGGANEQFFGPGTRLTVL.